The entry below describes one T cell receptor (beta chain). Its antigen remains unidentified. Trimming stripped 3 bases from V and 5 bases from J, with 10 bases between. Germline V gives CDR1 KGHSH, CDR2 LQKENI. This CDR3 is built from 13 residues. The data were taken from a study of beta chain features in type 1 diabetes. CD45RO/CCR7/CD25/CD127/CD95/CD27 separated CD4+ naive, central memory, regulatory and stem cell-like memory cells by sorting. Purity above 95% was achieved in all sorted populations. Isolated RNA was reverse transcribed in full, so expressed TCRB transcripts were sequenced. Clones were read by immunoSEQ multiplex PCR, and TCRdb kept only the in-frame ones, dropping some. The sample yields 250,000 to 300,000 clones, around 24% seen once. Study outcomes and limitations: Equally in patients and controls, PCR might preferentially amplify shorter templates. There were fewer insertions and more deletions at the VDJ junctions of type 1 diabetes patients. The study found moderately but significantly shorter TCRB CDR3s in all four CD4+ subsets of Type 1 diabetes patients.

V is TRBV18 and J is TRBJ1-2; possibly TRBD1 for D (6 bases). The source of this sequence is a woman aged 30 to 39 with type 1 diabetes. The sample comprised naive CD4+ T cells from blood. CDR3 sequence reads: CASSPGTLYGYTF. CDR3 bases: TGTGCCAGCTCACCCGGGACATTATATGGCTACACCTTC.